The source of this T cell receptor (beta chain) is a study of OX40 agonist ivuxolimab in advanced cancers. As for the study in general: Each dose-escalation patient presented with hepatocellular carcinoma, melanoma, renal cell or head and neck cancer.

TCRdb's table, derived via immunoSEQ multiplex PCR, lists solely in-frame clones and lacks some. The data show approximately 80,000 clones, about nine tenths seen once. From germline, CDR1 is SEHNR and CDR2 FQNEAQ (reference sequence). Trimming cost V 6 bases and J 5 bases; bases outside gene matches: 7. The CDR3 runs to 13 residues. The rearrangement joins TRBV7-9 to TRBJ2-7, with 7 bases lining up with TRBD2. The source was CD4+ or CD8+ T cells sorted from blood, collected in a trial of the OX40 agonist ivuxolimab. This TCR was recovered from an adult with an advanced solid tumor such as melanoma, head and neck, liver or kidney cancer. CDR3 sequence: CASSQGGKDEQYF. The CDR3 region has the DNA TGTGCCAGCAGTCAGGGAGGGAAGGACGAGCAGTACTTC.